This TCR beta chain was sequenced during a study of OX40 agonist ivuxolimab in advanced cancers. Background for the entire study: Ivuxolimab was a fully human IgG2 agonistic monoclonal antibody targeting the costimulatory receptor OX40 (CD134). Intravenous ivuxolimab was administered to patients every 2 weeks at six dose levels: 0.01, 0.1, 0.3, 1.5, 3 and 10 mg/kg. Among the roughly 54 dose-escalation patients, around 19 had hepatocellular carcinoma, roughly 15 melanoma, 9 renal cell carcinoma and 9 head and neck cancer. The dose-escalation cohort was about 86% male with a mean age of about 60 years, ranging from roughly 23 to 79. Prior anti-PD-1, anti-PD-L1 or anti-CTLA-4 therapy was permitted, and approximately 42% of dose-escalation patients had received checkpoint inhibitors. Partial responses occurred in three dose-escalation patients: two with cutaneous melanoma and one with hepatocellular carcinoma. The purpose of peripheral TCRbeta sequencing was to test whether ivuxolimab changed TCR sequence diversity and led to clonal T-cell expansion. The paper covers the monotherapy dose-escalation part of the phase I ivuxolimab trial, which included N ≈ 50 patients. General study outcomes and caveats: In the 0.1-3.0 mg/kg groups, partial responders had among the lowest normalized peripheral clonal expansion, particularly in CD8+ T cells. The antigen specificity of the clonally expanded peripheral T cells was not determined. At doses of 0.1 to 3.0 mg/kg, clonal expansion of both CD4+ and CD8+ blood T cells was observed from baseline to week 6. Low levels of normalized T-cell clonal expansion were also seen in some nonresponding patients. After ivuxolimab, more expanded clones were found on average in CD8+ T cells than in CD4+ T cells.

The CDR3 sequence holds 15 residues, the cysteine and phenylalanine included. Only CDR3 DNA remains: 45 bases, in frame from the first base. CDR1 and CDR2, looked up from the germline V gene, are SGHRS and YFSETQ. Unmatched junction bases come to 9, with V trimmed by 4 bases and J by 5 bases. Genomic DNA was extracted from sorted cells for sequencing of the TCRbeta CDR3 region. The immunoSEQ Assay was used to sequence the TCRbeta CDR3 regions. This immuneACCESS table, as held by TCRdb, lists in-frame sequences with V and J called but not all clones. Of the missing ones, under half trace to an unresolved V gene in checked studies; the others have no known cause. Present in this sample are about 110,000 clones, roughly 90% of which were seen just once. Less than 0.35% of the sample is taken by the ten largest. The trial excluded patients who had a history of autoimmune disease or were on systemic immunosuppression. Peripheral blood for TCR sequencing was drawn from every dose cohort at baseline, at cycle 4 day 1 and at cycle 7 day 1. The samples were drawn from a first-in-human, open-label, multicenter phase I dose-escalation trial of ivuxolimab. Adults with locally advanced or metastatic melanoma, renal cell carcinoma, hepatocellular carcinoma or head and neck squamous cell carcinoma were enrolled in the trial. CD4+ and CD8+ T cells were sorted separately from peripheral blood before TCR sequencing.

As regards this clone: Its recognized antigen is unknown. No per-base quality is available; no much larger clone lies one base away.

The material sequenced was CD4+ or CD8+ T cells sorted from blood, taken in a trial of the OX40 agonist ivuxolimab. The TCR originated in an adult with an advanced solid tumor such as melanoma, head and neck, liver or kidney cancer. The V and J genes are TRBV5-1 and TRBJ2-5, and 9 junction bases match TRBD1. The nucleotides read TGCGCCAGCAGCCGAGCGGGACAGGGTGGGGAGACCCAGTACTTC. Translated, it reads CASSRAGQGGETQYF.